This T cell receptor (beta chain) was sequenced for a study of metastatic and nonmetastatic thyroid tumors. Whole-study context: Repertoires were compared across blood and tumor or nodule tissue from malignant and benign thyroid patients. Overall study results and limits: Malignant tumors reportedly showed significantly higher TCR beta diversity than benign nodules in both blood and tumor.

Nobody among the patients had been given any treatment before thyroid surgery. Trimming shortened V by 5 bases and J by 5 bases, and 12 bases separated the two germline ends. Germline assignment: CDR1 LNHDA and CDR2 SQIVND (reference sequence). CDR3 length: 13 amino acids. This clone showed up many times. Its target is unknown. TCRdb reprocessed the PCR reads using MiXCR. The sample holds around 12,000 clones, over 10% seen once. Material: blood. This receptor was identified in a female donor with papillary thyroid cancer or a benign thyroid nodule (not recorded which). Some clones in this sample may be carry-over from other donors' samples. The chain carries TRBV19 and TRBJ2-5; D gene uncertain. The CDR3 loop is CASSAQGLETQYF. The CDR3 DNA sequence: TGTGCCAGTAGTGCGCAAGGGTTGGAGACCCAGTACTTC. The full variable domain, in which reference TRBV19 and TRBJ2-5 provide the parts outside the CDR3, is DGGITQSPKYLFRKEGQNVTLSCEQNLNHDAMYWYRQDPGQGLRLIYYSQIVNDFQKGDIAEGYSVSREKKESFPLTVTSAQKNPTAFYLCASSAQGLETQYFGPGTRLLVL.